This is a list of T cell receptor beta chains from one sample in a study of OX40 agonist ivuxolimab in advanced cancers. Libraries were prepared by immunoSEQ multiplex PCR; TCRdb keeps only in-frame clonotypes and omits some of them. The sample holds 40,000 to 45,000 clones, about nine tenths seen once. Specimen: CD4+ or CD8+ T cells sorted from blood, collected in a trial of the OX40 agonist ivuxolimab. Source of these receptors: an adult with an advanced solid tumor such as melanoma, head and neck, liver or kidney cancer. The CDR3 runs from the conserved cysteine through the conserved F or W. A D gene is named only where the DNA matches it firmly. Only some rows state a clone size, as once, few, many or a class for expanded clones.

len,d_gene,v_gene,abundance,j_gene,CDR3nt,CDR3aa
15,NA,TRBV7-9,NA,TRBJ2-7,TGTGCCAGCAGCTTACGGGCCGGGGCCGACTACGAGCAGTACTTC,CASSLRAGADYEQYF
16,TRBD2,TRBV7-9,NA,TRBJ2-7,TGTGCCAGCAGCTTAGAAACTAGCGGTGCCTCCTACGAGCAGTACTTC,CASSLETSGASYEQYF
15,TRBD2,TRBV28,NA,TRBJ2-5,TGTGCCAGCAGTCCCGGGACTAGCGATTCAGAGACCCAGTACTTC,CASSPGTSDSETQYF
21,TRBD2,TRBV29-1,medium-sized,TRBJ2-1,TGCAGCGCTTTGGGACTAGCGGGAGGCCCTCGCCACCTCAGCTCCTACAATGAGCAGTTCTTC,CSALGLAGGPRHLSSYNEQFF
14,NA,TRBV7-6,NA,TRBJ1-1,TGTGCCAGCAGCTTCGGGGGCTCAGGTACTGAAGCTTTCTTT,CASSFGGSGTEAFF
15,TRBD2,TRBV6-5,NA,TRBJ2-1,TGTGCCAGCAGTCTCTTCCGGGAGGGCCTCAATGAGCAGTTCTTC,CASSLFREGLNEQFF
13,TRBD1,TRBV14,NA,TRBJ2-7,TGTGCCAGCAGCCCGACAGGGACCTACGAGCAGTACTTC,CASSPTGTYEQYF
15,TRBD1,TRBV27,NA,TRBJ1-2,TGTGCCAGCAGTACCCGGACAGGACCTAACTATGGCTACACCTTC,CASSTRTGPNYGYTF
15,NA,TRBV28,NA,TRBJ2-7,TGTGCCAGCAGTTTACTAGCGACAAGGCGCTACGAGCAGTACTTC,CASSLLATRRYEQYF
16,TRBD2,TRBV4-3,NA,TRBJ2-7,TGCGCCAGCAGCCAGACACTAGCGGGAGAGCTCTACGAGCAGTACTTC,CASSQTLAGELYEQYF
13,NA,TRBV9,NA,TRBJ2-3,TGTGCCAGCAGCGTAGTTAGCACAGATACGCAGTATTTT,CASSVVSTDTQYF
11,NA,TRBV5-6,NA,TRBJ2-7,TGTGCCAGCAGCGACAGCTACGAGCAGTACTTC,CASSDSYEQYF
15,NA,TRBV7-8,NA,TRBJ2-7,TGTGCCAGCAGCTTAGTCGGGGGAGGAACCTACGAGCAGTACTTC,CASSLVGGGTYEQYF
14,NA,TRBV9,NA,TRBJ2-7,TGTGCCAGCAGCCTTACTCCGACGGGGTACGAGCAGTACTTC,CASSLTPTGYEQYF
17,TRBD2,TRBV6-1,NA,TRBJ2-3,TGTGCCAGCAGTGATGACATTAGCGGGAGGGGGACAGATACGCAGTATTTT,CASSDDISGRGTDTQYF
17,NA,TRBV19,NA,TRBJ1-5,TGTGCCAGTAGTCTCGTCGTTGGAGGCTATAGCAATCAGCCCCAGCATTTT,CASSLVVGGYSNQPQHF
15,TRBD1,TRBV2,NA,TRBJ2-7,TGTGCCAGCACTGCATACGGGACAGTGACCTACGAGCAGTACTTC,CASTAYGTVTYEQYF
14,TRBD1,TRBV10-3,once,TRBJ2-7,TGTGCCACCCAGGGTACCCAGGGGGATTACGAGCAGTACTTC,CATQGTQGDYEQYF
15,NA,TRBV19,NA,TRBJ1-2,TGTGCCAGTAGTCGAAGCCCGACAGAGTTCTATGGCTACACCTTC,CASSRSPTEFYGYTF
15,NA,TRBV28,NA,TRBJ2-2,TGTGCCAGCAGTTTGGGCAGGGAAGACACCGGGGAGCTGTTTTTT,CASSLGREDTGELFF
18,TRBD2,TRBV4-3,NA,TRBJ2-1,TGCGCCAGCAGCCAGGATACTAGCGGGAGGTATCTGGGTAATGAGCAGTTCTTC,CASSQDTSGRYLGNEQFF
15,TRBD2,TRBV13,NA,TRBJ2-7,TGTGCCAGCAGCCACCTTACCGCGGGAGACTACGAGCAGTACTTC,CASSHLTAGDYEQYF
14,NA,TRBV7-9,NA,TRBJ1-5,TGTGCCAGCAGCACCCGAAATAGCAATCAGCCCCAGCATTTT,CASSTRNSNQPQHF
11,NA,TRBV30,NA,TRBJ1-2,TGTGCCTGGAGTGAAGACTATGGCTACACCTTC,CAWSEDYGYTF
15,TRBD1,TRBV6-6,NA,TRBJ1-1,TGTGCCAGCAGTTACGGGAGACAGGGGAACACTGAAGCTTTCTTT,CASSYGRQGNTEAFF
16,TRBD1,TRBV7-8,NA,TRBJ2-1,TGTGCCAGCAGCTCCCTCAGGAGGACAGGGGGCGATGAGCAGTTCTTC,CASSSLRRTGGDEQFF
14,NA,TRBV18,NA,TRBJ2-2,TGTGCCAGCTCACCAATAGGGAACACCGGGGAGCTGTTTTTT,CASSPIGNTGELFF
15,NA,TRBV9,NA,TRBJ1-1,TGTGCCAGCAGCCGAAACGTAGGATGGAACACTGAAGCTTTCTTT,CASSRNVGWNTEAFF
12,NA,TRBV4-2,few,TRBJ1-1,TGTGCCAGCAGCCAGGGTGTCACTGAAGCTTTCTTT,CASSQGVTEAFF
18,TRBD2,TRBV5-4,NA,TRBJ2-3,TGTGCCAGCAGCTTGGATCTCAACCTAGCGGGAGCTCTAGATACGCAGTATTTT,CASSLDLNLAGALDTQYF
18,TRBD2,TRBV5-1,once,TRBJ2-2,TGCGCCAGCAGCTTATGGCTAGCGGGGGAATCAGGCACCGGGGAGCTGTTTTTT,CASSLWLAGESGTGELFF
13,NA,TRBV6-5,NA,TRBJ1-5,TGTGCCAGCACACCAGGGGTTGGCCAGCCCCAGCATTTT,CASTPGVGQPQHF
15,TRBD2,TRBV19,NA,TRBJ2-1,TGTGCCAGTAGTGTGGGACTAGCGGGAGTTTCTGAGCAGTTCTTC,CASSVGLAGVSEQFF
14,NA,TRBV28,once,TRBJ1-5,TGTGCCAGCAGTAACACACTTAGCAATCAGCCCCAGCATTTT,CASSNTLSNQPQHF
15,TRBD2,TRBV7-3,NA,TRBJ2-1,TGTGCCAGCAGCTTGTTGGGGGGGATCTACAATGAGCAGTTCTTC,CASSLLGGIYNEQFF
15,NA,TRBV29-1,NA,TRBJ1-2,TGCAGCGTTGAAGATCTTGAGAGCGGGAACTATGGCTACACCTTC,CSVEDLESGNYGYTF
16,NA,TRBV10-2,NA,TRBJ2-1,TGCGCCAGCAGTGAGTCGATGGGGCGGGAATACAATGAGCAGTTCTTC,CASSESMGREYNEQFF
12,NA,TRBV28,NA,TRBJ1-2,TGTGCCAGCAGTACTTCTAACTATGGCTACACCTTC,CASSTSNYGYTF
15,TRBD2,TRBV28,NA,TRBJ2-1,TGTGCCAGCCAGAGGACTAGCGGGAGGATCGGTGAGCAGTTCTTC,CASQRTSGRIGEQFF
12,NA,TRBV7-9,NA,TRBJ2-7,TGTGCCAGCAGCTTAGACACGGCGCCGGCGTACTTC,CASSLDTAPAYF
15,NA,TRBV18,few,TRBJ2-1,TGTGCCAGCTCACCATTCCTAACCAGAAACCATGAGCAGTTCTTC,CASSPFLTRNHEQFF
12,NA,TRBV19,NA,TRBJ2-5,TGTGCCAGTGGAGGGACGGGGGAGACCCAGTACTTC,CASGGTGETQYF
14,NA,TRBV7-8,once,TRBJ1-2,TGTGCCAGCAGCTTGGAAACAGGAAAATTTGGCTACACCTTC,CASSLETGKFGYTF
14,TRBD2,TRBV5-5,NA,TRBJ2-7,TGTGCCAGCAGCCCGGGACTAGCTCTTTACGAGCAGTACTTC,CASSPGLALYEQYF
15,NA,TRBV9,NA,TRBJ2-3,TGTGCCAGCAGCGTGTACCCCGGGGGCACAGATACGCAGTATTTT,CASSVYPGGTDTQYF
12,NA,TRBV27,once,TRBJ2-7,TGTGCCAGCAGTTTATCACCCTACGAGCAGTACTTC,CASSLSPYEQYF
16,NA,TRBV27,NA,TRBJ1-5,TGTGCCAGCAGTTTATCGGGGGGGTTGGAAAATCAGCCCCAGCATTTT,CASSLSGGLENQPQHF